These 12 T cell receptor beta chains share one sample of origin, sequenced in a study of T cell responses to AZD1222 COVID-19 vaccine. This table comes from immunoSEQ multiplex PCR, and its TCRdb copy is limited to in-frame clones, with some not included. The repertoire holds about 130,000 clones, with more than 70% as singletons. The source was peripheral blood, collected on day 0 of AZD1222 vaccination. Every receptor here comes from an adult in good health.

The V and J genes are TRBV7-3 and TRBJ1-1, with 9 bases aligning to TRBD1. V was clipped by 6 bases and J by 1 base; unmatched bases: 9. Germline values: CDR1 SGHTA, CDR2 FQGTGA. The CDR3 loop spans 16 amino acids. The DNA for the CDR3 is TGTGCCAGCAGGCGAGGGACAGGGCGAGGGAACACTGAAGCTTTCTTT. As protein: CASRRGTGRGNTEAFF. Using reference TRBV7-3 and TRBJ1-1 for the parts outside the CDR3, the full variable domain is GAGVSQTPSNKVTEKGKYVELRCDPISGHTALYWYRQSLGQGPEFLIYFQGTGAADDSGLPNDRFFAVRPEGSVSTLKIQRTERGDSAVYLCASRRGTGRGNTEAFFGQGTRLTVV.

V usage is TRBV6-5 and J usage is TRBJ2-3; 8 positions match TRBD1. CDR3 length: 16 amino acids. Germline V gene lookup returns CDR1 MNHEY and CDR2 SVGAGI. With 2 bases clipped from V and 0 bases from J, the junction kept 4 bases outside the gene matches. CDR3 nucleotide sequence: TGTGCCAGCAGTTACGAAACAGGGGGTAGCACAGATACGCAGTATTTT. Translating it yields CASSYETGGSTDTQYF.

The gene calls are TRBV6-5 and TRBJ2-1; D possibly corresponds to TRBD1 (5 bases). CDR3 size: 16 residues. Germline V gives CDR1 MNHEY, CDR2 SVGAGI. Trimming stripped 0 bases from V and 2 bases from J, with 11 bases between. CDR3 nucleotide sequence: TGTGCCAGCAGTTACTCAGGGGTTGTCACCTACAATGAGCAGTTCTTC. Translation: CASSYSGVVTYNEQFF.

This chain connects TRBV28 to TRBJ2-7; 7 nucleotides align to TRBD1. V lost 5 bases to trimming and J lost 7 bases; unmatched junction nucleotides: 5. The germline V gene encodes CDR1 MDHEN and CDR2 SYDVKM. This CDR3 is built from 12 residues. CDR3 region: CASSRTTGEQYF. CDR3 nucleotides: TGTGCCAGCAGTCGTACGACAGGGGAGCAGTACTTC.

The V gene is TRBV6-5, the J gene TRBJ2-7; D is undetermined. CDR1 MNHEY and CDR2 SVGAGI come from the germline V gene. CDR3 length: 11 residues. Trimming stripped 10 bases from V and 2 bases from J, with 9 bases between. CDR3 in amino acids: CATRNTYEQYF. In nucleotides, the CDR3 is TGTGCCACCCGCAATACCTACGAGCAGTACTTC.

The chain combines TRBV9 with TRBJ2-2; 10 nucleotides line up with TRBD2. V gave up 2 bases and J gave up 2 bases; unmatched junction bases: 3. Germline V gives CDR1 SGDLS, CDR2 YYNGEE. The CDR3 has 16 amino acids. The CDR3 region is CASSVGTSDNTGELFF. CDR3 DNA: TGTGCCAGCAGCGTGGGGACTAGCGATAACACCGGGGAGCTGTTTTTT.

J is TRBJ1-2 and V is TRBV5-4, with TRBD1 matching over 8 bases. After removal of 4 bases from V and 8 bases from J, the junction contained 7 bases not matched to a gene. The CDR3 has 13 residues. CDR1 is SGHNT, CDR2 YYREEE, per germline (reference sequence). CDR3: CASSLDRERGYTF. The DNA for the CDR3 is TGTGCCAGCAGCCTGGACAGGGAGAGAGGCTACACCTTC. The whole variable domain, remainder taken from reference TRBV5-4 and TRBJ1-2, is ETGVTQSPTHLIKTRGQQVTLRCSSQSGHNTVSWYQQALGQGPQFIFQYYREEENGRGNFPPRFSGLQFPNYSSELNVNALELDDSALYLCASSLDRERGYTFGSGTRLTVV.

The V and J genes are TRBV19 and TRBJ1-4, with D possibly matching TRBD1 (5 bases). The V gene's germline CDR1 is LNHDA and CDR2 SQIVND (reference sequence). The CDR3 runs to 13 residues. The germline V and J ends were trimmed by 5 bases and 8 bases, with 12 bases remaining between them. The CDR3 spells CASSGTQGEKLFF. The CDR3 DNA reads TGTGCCAGTAGTGGGACCCAAGGAGAAAAACTGTTTTTT.

The chain is built from TRBV19 and TRBJ1-1; the match to TRBD1 covers 10 bases. The CDR3 consists of 15 residues. Germline CDR1 and CDR2: LNHDA and SQIVND (reference sequence). V dropped 5 bases and J dropped 6; count of bases not matched to a gene: 9. This CDR3 is CASSAGGTGDPEAFF. CDR3 DNA sequence: TGTGCCAGTAGTGCTGGGGGGACAGGGGACCCTGAAGCTTTCTTT.

The rearrangement joins TRBV6-1 to TRBJ1-2; 8 bases are shared with TRBD1. CDR3 length: 18 residues. Germline CDR1 and CDR2: MNHNS and SASEGT. V lost 0 bases to trimming and J lost 4 bases; unmatched junction nucleotides: 13. CDR3 bases: TGTGCCAGCAGTGAAGCGCTGTCAGGGGGCGCGTTTAGCTATGGCTACACCTTC. Translation gives CASSEALSGGAFSYGYTF.

The rearrangement joins TRBV11-1 to TRBJ2-7; no reliable D call. This CDR3 has 14 amino acids. The germline V and J ends were trimmed by 2 bases and 1 base, with 9 bases remaining between them. CDR1 SGHAT and CDR2 FQDESV come from the germline V gene (reference sequence). The CDR3 sequence is CASSLSPGSYEQYF. As DNA, the CDR3 is TGTGCCAGCAGCTTATCTCCCGGGTCCTACGAGCAGTACTTC.

V and J are TRBV7-9 and TRBJ2-5; 9 bases agree with TRBD2. This CDR3 contains 18 residues. Germline V gene lookup returns CDR1 SEHNR and CDR2 FQNEAQ (reference sequence). Trimming at V came to 1 base and at J to 2 bases, leaving 11 bases not matched to a gene. In DNA form, the CDR3 reads TGTGCCAGCAGCTTAGGGGTAGCGGGAGCTGGGAAGCAAGAGACCCAGTACTTC. It encodes CASSLGVAGAGKQETQYF.